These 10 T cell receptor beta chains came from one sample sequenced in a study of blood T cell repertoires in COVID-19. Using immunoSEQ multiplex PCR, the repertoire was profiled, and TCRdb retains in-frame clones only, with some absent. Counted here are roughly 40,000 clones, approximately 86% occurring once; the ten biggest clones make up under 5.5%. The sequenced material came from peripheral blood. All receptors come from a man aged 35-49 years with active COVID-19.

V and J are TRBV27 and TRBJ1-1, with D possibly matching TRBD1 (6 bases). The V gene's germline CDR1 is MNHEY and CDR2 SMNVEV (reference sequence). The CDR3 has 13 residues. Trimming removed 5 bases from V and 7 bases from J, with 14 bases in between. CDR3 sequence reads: CASSLPGTNEAFF. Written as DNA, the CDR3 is TGTGCCAGCAGTCTGCCAGGGACAAATGAAGCTTTCTTT.

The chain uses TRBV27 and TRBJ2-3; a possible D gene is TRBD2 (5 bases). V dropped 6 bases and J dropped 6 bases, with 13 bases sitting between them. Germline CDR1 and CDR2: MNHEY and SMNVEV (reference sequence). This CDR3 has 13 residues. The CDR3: CASSAGGRDTQYF. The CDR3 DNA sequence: TGTGCCAGCAGCGCGGGCGGTCGGGATACGCAGTATTTT.

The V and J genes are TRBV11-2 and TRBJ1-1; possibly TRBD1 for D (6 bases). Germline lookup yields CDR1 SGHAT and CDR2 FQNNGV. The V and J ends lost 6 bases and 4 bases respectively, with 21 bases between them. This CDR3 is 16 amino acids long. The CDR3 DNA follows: TGTGCCAGCAGACTCATCGCAAGGGGGGGCGGCACTGAAGCTTTCTTT. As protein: CASRLIARGGGTEAFF.

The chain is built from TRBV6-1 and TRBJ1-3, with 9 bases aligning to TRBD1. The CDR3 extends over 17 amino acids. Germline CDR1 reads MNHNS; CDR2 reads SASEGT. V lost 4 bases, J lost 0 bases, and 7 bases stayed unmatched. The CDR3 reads CASSAIRTGVSGNTIYF. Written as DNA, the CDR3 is TGTGCCAGCAGTGCTATTCGGACAGGGGTCTCTGGAAACACCATATATTTT.

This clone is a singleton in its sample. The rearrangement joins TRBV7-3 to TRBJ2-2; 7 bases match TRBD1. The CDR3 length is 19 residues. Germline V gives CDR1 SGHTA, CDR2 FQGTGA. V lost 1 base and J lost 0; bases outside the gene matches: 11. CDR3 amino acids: CASSLMYPGQISNTGELFF. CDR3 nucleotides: TGTGCCAGCAGCTTAATGTACCCGGGACAGATTTCGAACACCGGGGAGCTGTTTTTT.

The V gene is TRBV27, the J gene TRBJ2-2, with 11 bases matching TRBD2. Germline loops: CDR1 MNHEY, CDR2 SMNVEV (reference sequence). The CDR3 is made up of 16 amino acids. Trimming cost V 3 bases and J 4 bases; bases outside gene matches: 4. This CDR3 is CASSFSGTSGTGELFF. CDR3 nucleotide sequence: TGTGCCAGCAGTTTCTCCGGGACTAGCGGCACCGGGGAGCTGTTTTTT.

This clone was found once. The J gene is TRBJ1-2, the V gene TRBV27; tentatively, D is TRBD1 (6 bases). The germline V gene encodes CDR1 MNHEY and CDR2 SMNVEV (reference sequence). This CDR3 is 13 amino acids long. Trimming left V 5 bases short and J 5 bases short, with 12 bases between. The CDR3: CASSKDSYYGYTF. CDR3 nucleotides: TGTGCCAGCAGTAAGGACAGTTATTATGGCTACACCTTC.

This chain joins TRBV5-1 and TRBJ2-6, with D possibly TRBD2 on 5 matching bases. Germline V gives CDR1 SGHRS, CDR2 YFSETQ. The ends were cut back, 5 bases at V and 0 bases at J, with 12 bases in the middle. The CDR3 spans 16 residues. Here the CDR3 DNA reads TGCGCCAGCAGACGGGGTACTGACTCTGGGGCCAACGTCCTGACTTTC. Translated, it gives CASRRGTDSGANVLTF.

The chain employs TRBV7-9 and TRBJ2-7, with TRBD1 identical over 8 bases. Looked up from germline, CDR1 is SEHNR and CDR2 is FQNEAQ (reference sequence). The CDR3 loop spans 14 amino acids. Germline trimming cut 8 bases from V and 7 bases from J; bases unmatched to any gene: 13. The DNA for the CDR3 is TGTGCCAGCGGAGCGGACAGGGATTTGGGGGAGCAGTACTTC. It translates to CASGADRDLGEQYF.

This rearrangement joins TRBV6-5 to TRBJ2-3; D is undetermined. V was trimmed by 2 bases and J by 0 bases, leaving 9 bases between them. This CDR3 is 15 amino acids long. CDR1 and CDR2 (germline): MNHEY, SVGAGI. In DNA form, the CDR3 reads TGTGCCAGCAGTTACCTCGGCGGTAGCACAGATACGCAGTATTTT. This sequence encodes CASSYLGGSTDTQYF.